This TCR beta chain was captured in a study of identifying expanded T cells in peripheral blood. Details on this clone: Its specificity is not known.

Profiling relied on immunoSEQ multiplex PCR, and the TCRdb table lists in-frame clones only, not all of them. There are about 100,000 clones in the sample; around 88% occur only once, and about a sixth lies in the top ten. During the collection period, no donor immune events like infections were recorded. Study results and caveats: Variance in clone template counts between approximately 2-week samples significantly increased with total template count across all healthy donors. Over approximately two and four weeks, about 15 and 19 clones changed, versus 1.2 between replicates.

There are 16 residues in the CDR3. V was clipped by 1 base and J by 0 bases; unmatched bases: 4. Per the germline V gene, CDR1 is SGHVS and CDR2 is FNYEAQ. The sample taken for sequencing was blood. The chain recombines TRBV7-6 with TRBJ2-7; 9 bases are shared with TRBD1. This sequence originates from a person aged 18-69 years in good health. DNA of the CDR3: TGTGCCAGCAGCTTAGGGGACAGGGCCCTCTCCTACGAGCAGTACTTC. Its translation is CASSLGDRALSYEQYF. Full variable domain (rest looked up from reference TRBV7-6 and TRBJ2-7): GAGVSQSPRYKVTKRGQDVALRCDPISGHVSLYWYRQALGQGPEFLTYFNYEAQQDKSGLPNDRFSAERPEGSISTLTIQRTEQRDSAMYRCASSLGDRALSYEQYFGPGTRLTVT.